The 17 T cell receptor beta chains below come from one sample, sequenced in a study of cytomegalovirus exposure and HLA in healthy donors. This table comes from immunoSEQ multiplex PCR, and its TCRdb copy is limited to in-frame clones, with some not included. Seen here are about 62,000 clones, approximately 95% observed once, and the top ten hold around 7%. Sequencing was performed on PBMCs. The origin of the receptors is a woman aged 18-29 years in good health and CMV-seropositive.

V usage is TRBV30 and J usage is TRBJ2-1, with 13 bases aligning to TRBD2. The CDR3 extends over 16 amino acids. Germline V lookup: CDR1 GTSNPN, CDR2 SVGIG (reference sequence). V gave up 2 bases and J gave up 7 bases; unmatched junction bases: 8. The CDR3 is CAWSTAAGLAGNEQFF. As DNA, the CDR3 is TGTGCCTGGAGTACCGCGGCGGGACTAGCGGGGAATGAGCAGTTCTTC. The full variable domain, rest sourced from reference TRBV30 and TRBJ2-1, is SQTIHQWPATLVQPVGSPLSLECTVEGTSNPNLYWYRQAAGRGLQLLFYSVGIGQISSEVPQNLSASRPQDRQFILSSKKLLLSDSGFYLCAWSTAAGLAGNEQFFGPGTRLTVL.

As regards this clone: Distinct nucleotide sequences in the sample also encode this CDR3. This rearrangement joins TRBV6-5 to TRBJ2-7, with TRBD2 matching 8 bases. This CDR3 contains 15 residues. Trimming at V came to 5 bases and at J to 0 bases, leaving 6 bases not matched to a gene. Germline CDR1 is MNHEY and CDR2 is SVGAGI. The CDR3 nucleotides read TGTGCCAGCAGTCGTAGCGGGACAAGCTCCTACGAGCAGTACTTC. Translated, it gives CASSRSGTSSYEQYF.

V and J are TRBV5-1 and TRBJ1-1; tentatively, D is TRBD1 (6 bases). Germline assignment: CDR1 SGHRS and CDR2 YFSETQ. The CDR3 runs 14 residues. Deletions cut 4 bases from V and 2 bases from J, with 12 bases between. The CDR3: CASSDGTYNTEAFF. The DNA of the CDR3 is TGCGCCAGCAGCGATGGGACATACAACACTGAAGCTTTCTTT.

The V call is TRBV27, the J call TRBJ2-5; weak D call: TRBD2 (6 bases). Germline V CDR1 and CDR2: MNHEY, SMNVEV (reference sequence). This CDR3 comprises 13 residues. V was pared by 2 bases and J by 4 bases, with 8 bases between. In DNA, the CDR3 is TGTGCCAGCAGTTTAGGAGGGGTAGAGACCCAGTACTTC. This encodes CASSLGGVETQYF.

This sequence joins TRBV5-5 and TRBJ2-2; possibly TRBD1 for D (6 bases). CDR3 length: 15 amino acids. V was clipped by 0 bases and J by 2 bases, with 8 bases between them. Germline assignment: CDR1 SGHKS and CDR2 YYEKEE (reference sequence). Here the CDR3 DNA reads TGTGCCAGCAGCTTGGTACAGGGAAACACCGGGGAGCTGTTTTTT. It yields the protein CASSLVQGNTGELFF.

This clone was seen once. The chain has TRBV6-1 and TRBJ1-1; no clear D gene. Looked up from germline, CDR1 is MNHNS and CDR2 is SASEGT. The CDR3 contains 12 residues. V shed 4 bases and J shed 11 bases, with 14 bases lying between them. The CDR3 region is CASSVANLAAFF. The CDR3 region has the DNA TGTGCCAGCAGTGTGGCAAATCTGGCCGCTTTCTTT.

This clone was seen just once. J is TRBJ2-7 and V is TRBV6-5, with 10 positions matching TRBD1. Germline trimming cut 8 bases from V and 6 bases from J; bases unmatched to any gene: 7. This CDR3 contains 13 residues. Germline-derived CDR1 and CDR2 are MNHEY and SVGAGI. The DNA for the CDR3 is TGTGCCAGCCGGGACAGGGGCACTATCGAGCAGTACTTC. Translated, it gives CASRDRGTIEQYF.

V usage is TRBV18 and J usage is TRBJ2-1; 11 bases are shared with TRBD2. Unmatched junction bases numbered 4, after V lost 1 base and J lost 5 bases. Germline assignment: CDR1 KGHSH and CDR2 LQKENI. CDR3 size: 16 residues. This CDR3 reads CASSPRLAGGDNEQFF. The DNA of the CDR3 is TGTGCCAGCTCACCACGTCTAGCGGGGGGAGACAATGAGCAGTTCTTC.

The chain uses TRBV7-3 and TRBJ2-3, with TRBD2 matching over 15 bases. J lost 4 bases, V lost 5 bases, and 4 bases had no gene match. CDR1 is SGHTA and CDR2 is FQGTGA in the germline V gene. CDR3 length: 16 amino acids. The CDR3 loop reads CASSPWTSGGADTQYF. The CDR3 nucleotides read TGTGCCAGCAGCCCTTGGACTAGCGGGGGGGCAGATACGCAGTATTTT.

CDR3 nucleotide sequence: TGCAGCGGTTCATGGGGCGGGGGTGAGCAGTTCTTC. Amino acids: CSGSWGGGEQFF. The chain employs TRBV29-1 and TRBJ2-1, with 7 positions matching TRBD2. CDR3 length: 12 residues. V gave up 7 bases and J gave up 9 bases; unmatched junction bases: 9. CDR1 is SQVTM, CDR2 ANQGSEA, per germline.

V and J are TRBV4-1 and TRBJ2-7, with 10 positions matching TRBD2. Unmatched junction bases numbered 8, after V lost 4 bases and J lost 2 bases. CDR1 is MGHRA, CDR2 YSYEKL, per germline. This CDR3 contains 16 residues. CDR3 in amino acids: CASSLNLAGETYEQYF. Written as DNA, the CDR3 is TGCGCCAGCAGCCTCAACCTAGCGGGAGAAACCTACGAGCAGTACTTC.

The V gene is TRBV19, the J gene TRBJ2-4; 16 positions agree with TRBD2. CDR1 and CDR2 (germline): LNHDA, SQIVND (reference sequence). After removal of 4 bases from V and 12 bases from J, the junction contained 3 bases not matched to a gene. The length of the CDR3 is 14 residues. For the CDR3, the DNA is TGTGCCAGTAGTAGGGGACTAGCGGGAGGGCCTCAGTACTTC. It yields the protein CASSRGLAGGPQYF.

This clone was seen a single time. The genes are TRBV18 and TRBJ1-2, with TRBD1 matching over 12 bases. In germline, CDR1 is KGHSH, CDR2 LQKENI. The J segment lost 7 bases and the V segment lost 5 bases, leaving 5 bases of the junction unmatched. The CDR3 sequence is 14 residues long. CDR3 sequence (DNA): TGTGCCAGCTCAGAAGGGACAGGGGGCGTTGGCTACACCTTC. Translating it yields CASSEGTGGVGYTF.

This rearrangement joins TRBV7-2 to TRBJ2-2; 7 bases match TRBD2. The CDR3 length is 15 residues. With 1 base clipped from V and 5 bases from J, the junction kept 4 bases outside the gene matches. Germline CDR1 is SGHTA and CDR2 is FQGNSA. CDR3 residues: CASSLVLGGTGELFF. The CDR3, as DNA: TGTGCCAGCAGCTTAGTTTTGGGGGGGACCGGGGAGCTGTTTTTT.

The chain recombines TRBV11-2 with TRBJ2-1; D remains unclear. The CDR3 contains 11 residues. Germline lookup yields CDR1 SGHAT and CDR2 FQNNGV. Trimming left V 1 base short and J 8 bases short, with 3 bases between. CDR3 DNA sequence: TGTGCCAGCAGCTTAGCGGATGAGCAGTTCTTC. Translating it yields CASSLADEQFF. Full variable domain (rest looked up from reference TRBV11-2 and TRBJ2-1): EAGVAQSPRYKIIEKRQSVAFWCNPISGHATLYWYQQILGQGPKLLIQFQNNGVVDDSQLPKDRFSAERLKGVDSTLKIQPAKLEDSAVYLCASSLADEQFFGPGTRLTVL.

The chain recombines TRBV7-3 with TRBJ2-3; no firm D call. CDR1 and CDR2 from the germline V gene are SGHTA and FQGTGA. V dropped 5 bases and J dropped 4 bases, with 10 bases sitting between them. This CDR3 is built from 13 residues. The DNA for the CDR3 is TGTGCCAGCAGCACCCGGAGCGCAGATACGCAGTATTTT. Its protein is CASSTRSADTQYF.

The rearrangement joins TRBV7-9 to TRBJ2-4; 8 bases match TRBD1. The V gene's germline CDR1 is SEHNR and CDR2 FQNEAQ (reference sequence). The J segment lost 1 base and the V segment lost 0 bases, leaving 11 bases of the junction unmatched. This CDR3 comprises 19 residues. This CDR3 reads CASSLAKEQGAVAKNIQYF. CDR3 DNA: TGTGCCAGCAGCTTAGCAAAGGAGCAGGGGGCAGTCGCCAAAAACATTCAGTACTTC.